Each of the 21 T cell receptor beta chains below was sequenced from the same sample in a study of blood T cells in healthy people across ages. A sample-barcoded 5' primer and a J-beta primer mix were used in a second PCR of about 7 to 12 cycles. TCRdb itself ran the 5' RACE reads through MiXCR, one entry per CDR3 protein. The profile shows about 800,000 distinct CDR3 sequences, just under 25% of them singletons. The sample also formed part of further work on T cells of mothers and their children.

The sequencing input was blood. All receptors derive from a boy aged 5-17 years in good health.

The chain carries TRBV7-9 and TRBJ1-1; D is possibly TRBD1 (5 bases). The germline gives CDR1 SEHNR, CDR2 FQNEAQ (reference sequence). V lost 2 bases and J lost 6, with 13 bases in between. The CDR3 extends over 14 amino acids. CDR3 amino acids: CASSLTRGRAEAFF. The DNA of the CDR3 is TGTGCCAGCAGCTTAACTAGGGGAAGAGCTGAAGCTTTCTTT.

As DNA, the CDR3 is TGTGCCAGCAGCCCGATAGCGGGGAGGAGAGAGACCCAGTACTTC. Translating gives CASSPIAGRRETQYF. The rearrangement uses TRBV7-2 and TRBJ2-5; TRBD2 agrees at 8 bases. V dropped 5 bases and J dropped 4; count of bases not matched to a gene: 9. The CDR3 extends over 15 amino acids. The germline gives CDR1 SGHTA, CDR2 FQGNSA.

This clonotype was seen many times. This rearrangement joins TRBV28 to TRBJ1-1; D is undetermined. This CDR3 has 11 amino acids. The V gene lost 3 bases and the J gene lost 4 bases, with 3 bases spanning the gap. CDR1 MDHEN and CDR2 SYDVKM come from the germline V gene. The CDR3, as DNA: TGTGCCAGCAGTTTGAGCACTGAAGCTTTCTTT. As protein: CASSLSTEAFF.

The rearrangement joins TRBV7-9 to TRBJ2-4, with D perhaps matching TRBD1 (6 bases). The germline V gene has CDR1 SEHNR and CDR2 FQNEAQ (reference sequence). V lost 5 bases and J 5 bases, leaving 16 bases between the germline ends. CDR3 size: 15 residues. CDR3 nucleotides: TGTGCCAGCAGCACCACGACAGGTCGGGAAAACATTCAGTACTTC. It is translated as CASSTTTGRENIQYF.

The table lists this clonotype with a few counts. The rearrangement links TRBV5-1 to TRBJ2-5; D is unresolved. With 3 bases removed from V and 3 bases from J, the gap between germline ends came to 12 bases. The CDR3 is made up of 14 amino acids. Per germline, CDR1 SGHRS and CDR2 YFSETQ. CDR3 residues: CASSSIENEETQYF. The CDR3 DNA reads as TGCGCCAGCAGCTCGATCGAAAACGAAGAGACCCAGTACTTC.

The rearrangement uses TRBV27 and TRBJ1-5; D perhaps matches TRBD1 (6 bases). The CDR3 length is 15 residues. V was pared by 5 bases and J by 2 bases, with 13 bases between. CDR1 MNHEY and CDR2 SMNVEV come from the germline V gene (reference sequence). CDR3 nucleotide sequence: TGTGCCAGCAGTACGGTCAGGGGAGGCAATCAGCCCCAGCATTTT. It translates to CASSTVRGGNQPQHF.

This clonotype was seen more than once but under ten times. This chain uses TRBV4-1 with TRBJ2-2, with TRBD1 identical over 11 bases. V trimming: 1 base; J trimming: 2 bases; junction bases outside the gene matches: 3. CDR3 length: 17 residues. Germline V CDR1 and CDR2: MGHRA, YSYEKL. This CDR3 is CASSQVWTGGNTGELFF. The CDR3 DNA sequence: TGCGCCAGCAGCCAAGTTTGGACAGGGGGCAACACCGGGGAGCTGTTTTTT.

The V and J genes are TRBV18 and TRBJ1-1; D call uncertain. Germline CDR1 and CDR2: KGHSH and LQKENI. The CDR3 has 13 amino acids. V was cut by 5 bases and J by 5 bases, with 12 bases left in between. The CDR3 sequence is CASSATFATEAFF. The CDR3 DNA reads as TGTGCCAGCTCAGCTACCTTTGCTACTGAAGCTTTCTTT.

The gene calls are TRBV20-1 and TRBJ2-5; D unclear. TRBJ2-1 matches the DNA end more closely, so the J call is doubtful. The CDR3 is 12 amino acids. The germline CDR1 and CDR2 sequences are DFQATT and SNEGSKA (reference sequence). CDR3 nucleotide sequence: TGCAGTGCTAGAGGACACTTTAGCGAGCAGTTCTTC. Protein: CSARGHFSEQFF.

This clonotype was observed a handful of times. This chain links TRBV27 with TRBJ2-5; 7 positions match TRBD2. Unmatched junction bases numbered 22, after V lost 5 bases and J lost 13 bases. The germline gives CDR1 MNHEY, CDR2 SMNVEV (reference sequence). This CDR3 spans 16 amino acids. This CDR3 reads CASSPTAGIIYYERYF. DNA of the CDR3: TGTGCCAGCAGTCCGACAGCGGGAATAATCTACTACGAGCGGTACTTC.

The genes are TRBV27 and TRBJ2-7, with 8 bases that match TRBD2. The CDR3 spans 15 residues. Germline V gene data show CDR1 as MNHEY and CDR2 as SMNVEV (reference sequence). The V segment lost 0 bases and the J segment 2 bases; nucleotides outside the gene matches: 3. The CDR3 loop is CASSLSPGGAYEQYF. The CDR3 coding sequence is TGTGCCAGCAGTTTATCTCCGGGAGGGGCCTACGAGCAGTACTTC.

This clonotype was seen more than once but under ten times. The chain employs TRBV6-2 or TRBV6-3 and TRBJ2-3, with D possibly TRBD1 on 6 matching bases. The CDR3 has 19 residues. The germline V and J ends were trimmed by 2 bases and 1 base, with 22 bases remaining between them. Looked up from germline, CDR1 is MNHEY and CDR2 is SVGEGT. CDR3 sequence: CASSYMVGQKGLGTDTQYF. CDR3 coding DNA: TGTGCCAGCAGTTACATGGTCGGACAGAAAGGTTTGGGCACAGATACGCAGTATTTT.

The chain uses TRBV15 and TRBJ1-4; no reliable D call. Germline CDR1 reads LNHNV; CDR2 reads YYDKDF (reference sequence). The CDR3 covers 16 residues. Between the trimmed V and J ends, which lost 3 bases and 0 bases, there was a span of 11 bases. CDR3 sequence: CATSRARMATNEKLFF. The CDR3 bases are TGTGCCACCAGCAGGGCTAGAATGGCAACTAATGAAAAACTGTTTTTT.

This sequence joins TRBV3-1 and TRBJ1-1, with D unclear. Germline V gives CDR1 LGHDT, CDR2 YNNKEL (reference sequence). CDR3 length equals 15 residues. With 0 bases removed from V and 5 bases from J, the gap between germline ends came to 13 bases. This CDR3 is CASSQDRKVWTEAFF. CDR3 in DNA: TGTGCCAGCAGCCAAGATAGAAAGGTATGGACTGAAGCTTTCTTT. Together with reference TRBV3-1 and TRBJ1-1, the CDR3 gives the full variable domain: DTAVSQTPKYLVTQMGNDKSIKCEQNLGHDTMYWYKQDSKKFLKIMFSYNNKELIINETVPNRFSPKSPDKAHLNLHINSLELGDSAVYFCASSQDRKVWTEAFFGQGTRLTVV.

This clonotype was recorded a few times. V gene TRBV4-3 combines with J gene TRBJ2-1; 10 bases map to TRBD1. V was clipped by 3 bases and J by 2 bases; unmatched bases: 1. Germline lookup yields CDR1 LGHNA and CDR2 YSLEER. The CDR3 is 15 amino acids. CDR3 coding DNA: TGCGCCAGCAGCCACGGGACAGGGGCCTACAATGAGCAGTTCTTC. Translation gives CASSHGTGAYNEQFF.

V is TRBV3-1 and J is TRBJ2-6, with unresolved D. V shed 0 bases and J shed 0 bases, with 9 bases lying between them. The germline gives CDR1 LGHDT, CDR2 YNNKEL (reference sequence). CDR3 size: 17 residues. The CDR3 region is CASSQDRRSSGANVLTF. As DNA, the CDR3 is TGTGCCAGCAGCCAAGACAGACGGTCCTCTGGGGCCAACGTCCTGACTTTC.

This chain connects TRBV7-9 to TRBJ2-3; D is possibly TRBD2 (5 bases). Per germline, CDR1 SEHNR and CDR2 FQNEAQ (reference sequence). Trimming shortened V by 7 bases and J by 2 bases, and 13 bases separated the two germline ends. CDR3 length equals 14 residues. The CDR3 bases are TGTGCCAGCATCGCCTCGGGGAACACAGATACGCAGTATTTT. Residues: CASIASGNTDTQYF.

This chain links TRBV6-5 with TRBJ1-2; no firm D call. The CDR3 length is 16 residues. CDR1 MNHEY and CDR2 SVGAGI come from the germline V gene. The ends were cut back, 2 bases at V and 2 bases at J, with 15 bases in the middle. CDR3 sequence: CASSYVSRTGNYGYTF. The CDR3 bases are TGTGCCAGCAGTTACGTGAGCAGGACCGGGAACTATGGCTACACCTTC.

The chain recombines TRBV4-1 with TRBJ2-5, with 8 bases that match TRBD2. The CDR3 has 17 amino acids. V shed 0 bases, J shed 5 bases, and the junction held 11 bases outside the gene matches. CDR1 is MGHRA, CDR2 YSYEKL, per germline. In nucleotides, the CDR3 is TGCGCCAGCAGCCAAGATCTCGAAGCGGGAGTAGGTGAGACCCAGTACTTC. Encoded protein: CASSQDLEAGVGETQYF.

This clonotype came up a few times. The genes are TRBV5-1 and TRBJ1-1; D gene uncertain. The CDR3 has 15 residues. The V gene lost 0 bases and the J gene lost 0 bases, with 9 bases spanning the gap. Germline CDR1 is SGHRS and CDR2 is YFSETQ. The CDR3 spells CASSLAPTLNTEAFF. The CDR3 region has the DNA TGCGCCAGCAGCTTGGCACCCACCTTGAACACTGAAGCTTTCTTT.

The table lists this clonotype with a few counts. V and J are TRBV29-1 and TRBJ2-7; 9 bases map to TRBD1. V was clipped by 0 bases and J by 3 bases; unmatched bases: 12. The CDR3 is 17 residues long. The germline V gene has CDR1 SQVTM and CDR2 ANQGSEA. The CDR3 DNA reads TGCAGCGTTGAAGATCCCTCGGGACAGGGACCACTCTACGAGCAGTACTTC. It specifies CSVEDPSGQGPLYEQYF.